Given below is one T cell receptor (beta chain) in context. The antigen remains unidentified. This entry belongs to a study of T cells expressing NK-cell markers. Points from the study as a whole: CD8+ T cells in 5 or 6 donors included dominant NKG2C+ clonotypes at roughly 1.0-8%.

This CDR3 contains 16 residues. Germline lookup yields CDR1 SGHRS and CDR2 YFSETQ. TCRdb re-called the 5' RACE reads and gives one entry per CDR3 protein, without DNA. The sample's table shows approximately 150,000 distinct CDR3 sequences. The chain uses TRBV5-1 and TRBJ2-1; absent DNA, TCRdb's TRBD1 call cannot be checked. The sample consisted of blood T cells: a sorted CD56 or NKG2C T cell subset, CD4+ or CD8+ T cells, or bulk PBMC T cells (not recorded which). The source of this sequence is a young man in good health. The CDR3 loop is CASSPGTTVAPNEQFF.